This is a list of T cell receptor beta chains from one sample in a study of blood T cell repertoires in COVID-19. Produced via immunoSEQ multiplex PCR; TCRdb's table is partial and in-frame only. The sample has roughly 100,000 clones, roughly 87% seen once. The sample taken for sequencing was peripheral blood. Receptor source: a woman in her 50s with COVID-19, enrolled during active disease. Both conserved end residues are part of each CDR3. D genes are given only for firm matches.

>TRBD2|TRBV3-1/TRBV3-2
CASSLAGVTDTQYF
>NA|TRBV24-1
CATSDLAGVSYNEQFF
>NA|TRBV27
CASSSPLTANYGYTF
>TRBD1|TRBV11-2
CASSLGIQGDFQYF
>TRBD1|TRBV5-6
CASSTRDRGQEKLFF
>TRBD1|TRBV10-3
CAISGQGANYNEQFF
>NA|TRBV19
CASSIDQDAGQPQHF
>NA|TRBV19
CASSMGTLNTEAFF
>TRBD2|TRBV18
CASRPGAGGYNEQFF
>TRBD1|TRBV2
CASMVQGVTEAFF
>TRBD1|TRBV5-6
CASSTVRDREGNGYTF
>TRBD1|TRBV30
CAWSPGLQGARNEKLFF
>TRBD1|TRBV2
CASSEPGQGLGYTF
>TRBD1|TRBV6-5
CASSYTGGSTGELFF
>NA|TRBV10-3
CAISRGFYGYTF
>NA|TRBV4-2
CASSPDPWTVNEKLFF
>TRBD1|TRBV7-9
CASTPPGQGRETQYF
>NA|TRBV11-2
CASSPLSGFGVGVGTEAFF
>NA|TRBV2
CASTGGGGGFMETQYF
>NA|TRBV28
CASSLFYREDEQYF
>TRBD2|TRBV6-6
CASTNGGSSYEQYF
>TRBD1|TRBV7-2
CASSRQGGQPQHF
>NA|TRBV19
CASNEGDKYNEQFF
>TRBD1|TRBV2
CASSGTGHYEQYF
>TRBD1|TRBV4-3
CASSQGLTGRGEQFF
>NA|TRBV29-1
CSVEDQGVYSYGYTF
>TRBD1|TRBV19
CASSIAQGNSYEQYF
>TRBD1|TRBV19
CASTRDSLSYEQYF
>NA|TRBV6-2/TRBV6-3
CASSYQGLDEKLFF
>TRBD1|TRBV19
CASSSRQGANYEQYF
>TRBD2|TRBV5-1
CASSNGLAGGQETQYF
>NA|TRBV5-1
CASSLRVGTGELFF
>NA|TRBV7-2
CASRQGDIQQETQYF
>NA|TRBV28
CASSFQDSPLHF
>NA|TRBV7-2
CASSQRTDRYTQYF
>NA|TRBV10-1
CASSEASNEQFF
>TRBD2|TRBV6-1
CASSAQLAGATDTQYF
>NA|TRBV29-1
CSVEDLGPVFWIGQPQHF
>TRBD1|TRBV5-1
CASSLGGQVTNEKLFF
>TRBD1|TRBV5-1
CASSLGQGVTETQYF
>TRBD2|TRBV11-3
CASSPGRGGKAGELFF
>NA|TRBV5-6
CASSLWTSWRQPQHF
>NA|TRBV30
CAWSVRVSYEQYF
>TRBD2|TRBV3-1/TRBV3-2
CASSQAGLADTDTQYF
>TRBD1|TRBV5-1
CASSLAQTGNEQFF
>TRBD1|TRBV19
CASSSPTGVANTEAFF
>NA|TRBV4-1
CASSRKEANTGELFF
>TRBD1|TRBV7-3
CASSIILGRDRISYSNQPQHF
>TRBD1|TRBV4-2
CASSQDLAWTGDSSYEQYF
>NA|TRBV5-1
CASSFGTFVQDTQYF
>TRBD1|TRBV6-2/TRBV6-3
CASRYGQGGQPQHF
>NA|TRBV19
CAISLQGSLNQPQHF
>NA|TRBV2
CASSDYGNTEAFF
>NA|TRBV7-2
CASSLVLGGASYNEQFF
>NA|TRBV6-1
CASSEGPGEETQYF
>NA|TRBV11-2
CASSLAGPGELFF